This T cell receptor beta chain was found in a study of T cell responses to AZD1222 COVID-19 vaccine. Assay: immunoSEQ multiplex PCR; the TCRdb copy retains only in-frame clones and omits some. The profile shows roughly 150,000 clones, roughly 90% of them singletons. Regarding the study as a whole: Spike-spanning, vaccine-associated CD4 TCRs were dominant at 160-218 and 743-854. All repertoire sampling was performed exclusively after the peak T cell response. As reported, nearly half of all spike-specific TCRs target variant regions that are unmutated. The donors showed a predominance of white British ancestry and of females, with possible underestimation of clonal diversity.

A note on this clone: Its antigen is as yet unknown.

The V gene end was trimmed by 4 bases and the J gene end by 3 bases; junction bases not matched to a gene: 3. The CDR3 spans 13 residues. Germline values: CDR1 MGHDK, CDR2 SYGVNS. The TCR comes from an adult who received the AZD1222 COVID-19 vaccine. V gene TRBV25-1 combines with J gene TRBJ2-7; TRBD1 aligns across 7 bases. The source material was peripheral blood, sampled 28 days after the second AZD1222 dose. The CDR3 nucleotides read TGTGCCAGCAGTGCCCGGGACAGCTACGAGCAGTACTTC. It codes for CASSARDSYEQYF.